Listed below are T cell receptor beta chains from one sample, sequenced in a study of shared clonotypes between healthy human individuals. Produced via immunoSEQ multiplex PCR; TCRdb's table is partial and in-frame only. This table holds 1,100,000 or so clones, 70% to 80% found once. Sequenced material: memory CD4+ T cells from PBMCs. The source of these receptors is a man between 18 and 35 years old in good health. Some clones in this sample may be carry-over from other donors' samples. CDR3s include the opening cysteine and the closing phenylalanine or tryptophan. The D gene is left open where the match is weak. Rows give clone size only sometimes, using once, few, many, or a class for an expanded clone.

TRBV2,NA,15,TRBD1,TRBJ2-1,TGTGCCAGCAGGACAGGGGGAAGCTCCTACAATGAGCAGTTCTTC,CASRTGGSSYNEQFF
TRBV19,NA,14,TRBD1,TRBJ1-1,TGTGCCAGTAGTAGGACAGGGGGAGAAGGTGAAGCTTTCTTT,CASSRTGGEGEAFF
TRBV4-2,NA,21,TRBD1,TRBJ2-7,TGTGCCAGCAGCCAAGAACGGGACAGGGGGCGGACTAGCAGGAGCTCCTACGAGCAGTACTTC,CASSQERDRGRTSRSSYEQYF
TRBV6-6,few,12,TRBD1,TRBJ1-1,TGTGCCAGCAGGGACGGACAGGCTGAAGCTTTCTTT,CASRDGQAEAFF
TRBV4-1,NA,12,NA,TRBJ1-2,TGCGCCAGCAGCCAGGCCCTCTATGGCTACACCTTC,CASSQALYGYTF
TRBV5-1,NA,14,NA,TRBJ2-3,TGCGCCAGCAAACTGAGGGTTAGCACAGATACGCAGTATTTT,CASKLRVSTDTQYF
TRBV27,few,15,TRBD2,TRBJ2-5,TGTGCCAGCAGTCCTTCGACTAGCGGGAGGATGGCCCAGTACTTC,CASSPSTSGRMAQYF
TRBV11-3,few,17,NA,TRBJ1-5,TGTGCCAGCAGCTTAGAAGACCGAAGGCTGAGCAATCAGCCCCAGCATTTT,CASSLEDRRLSNQPQHF
TRBV4-1,few,16,TRBD2,TRBJ2-7,TGCGCCAGCAGCCAAGAAAAGGCTAGCGGGACCTACGAGCAGTACTTC,CASSQEKASGTYEQYF
TRBV9,NA,13,NA,TRBJ1-5,TGTGCCAGCAGCACCCTCCCCAATCAGCCCCAGCATTTT,CASSTLPNQPQHF
TRBV4-1,NA,17,TRBD2,TRBJ2-2,TGCGCCAGCAGCCCAAGATCTCGTGCGGGAGCTGCCGGGGAGCTGTTTTTT,CASSPRSRAGAAGELFF
TRBV11-2,NA,14,NA,TRBJ2-1,TGTGCCAGCAGCGTAAGACTATTTTCCAATGAGCAGTTCTTC,CASSVRLFSNEQFF
TRBV10-3,NA,13,NA,TRBJ2-2,TGTGCCACCCAAAGTACGAACACCGGGGAGCTGTTTTTT,CATQSTNTGELFF
TRBV11-2,NA,13,NA,TRBJ1-5,TGTGCCAGCAGCTCAGGGAGCAATCAGCCCCAGCATTTT,CASSSGSNQPQHF
TRBV28,NA,17,NA,TRBJ2-1,TGTGCCAGCAGCCCCCCCCAACTAGGGTGGTGGGATAATGAGCAGTTCTTC,CASSPPQLGWWDNEQFF
TRBV30,NA,11,NA,TRBJ2-7,TGTGCCTGGAGTTCTGGGAACGAGCAGTACTTC,CAWSSGNEQYF
TRBV19,NA,15,NA,TRBJ2-1,TGTGCCAGTAGTCGCCAGGGAAGCTCCTACAATGAGCAGTTCTTC,CASSRQGSSYNEQFF
TRBV7-2,NA,14,NA,TRBJ1-4,TGTGCCAGCAGCTTAAATAGGGTGGGTGAAAAACTGTTTTTT,CASSLNRVGEKLFF
TRBV6-1,NA,15,NA,TRBJ1-2,TGTGCCAGCAGTGAGATACTTTTGAGTGACTATGGCTACACCTTC,CASSEILLSDYGYTF
TRBV7-2,NA,13,NA,TRBJ2-1,TGTGCCAGCAGCTTAACTAGCTACAATGAGCAGTTCTTC,CASSLTSYNEQFF
TRBV28,NA,17,TRBD2,TRBJ2-1,TGTGCCAGCAGCCTGACTAGCGGGGCCCTATCCTACAATGAGCAGTTCTTC,CASSLTSGALSYNEQFF
TRBV28,NA,15,TRBD2,TRBJ2-3,TGTGCCAGCAGTAATAGCGGGGGGGGCACAGATACGCAGTATTTT,CASSNSGGGTDTQYF
TRBV18,NA,14,TRBD1,TRBJ1-1,TGTGCCAGCTCAGCTACAGGGGTGGACACTGAAGCTTTCTTT,CASSATGVDTEAFF
TRBV7-6,NA,14,NA,TRBJ2-2,TGTGCCAGCAGCCCACAGGGCCCGCCCGGGGAGCTGTTTTTT,CASSPQGPPGELFF
TRBV2,NA,15,TRBD2,TRBJ2-5,TGTGCCAGCAGTGATGGACTAGCGGGTTCGGAGACCCAGTACTTC,CASSDGLAGSETQYF
TRBV5-6,NA,17,TRBD1,TRBJ2-4,TGTGCCAGCAGCTTGGTTGTGGGACAGGGGACCAAAAACATTCAGTACTTC,CASSLVVGQGTKNIQYF
TRBV9,NA,16,TRBD2,TRBJ2-1,TGTGCCAGCAGCGTTATTAGCGGGAGCGCGTACAATGAGCAGTTCTTC,CASSVISGSAYNEQFF
TRBV29-1,NA,10,NA,TRBJ1-1,TGCAGCGTGGGAAATACTGAAGCTTTCTTT,CSVGNTEAFF
TRBV7-2,NA,16,TRBD2,TRBJ2-3,TGTGCCAGCAGCCTGGCGGGAGGGCCCGGTACAGATACGCAGTATTTT,CASSLAGGPGTDTQYF
TRBV4-3,NA,14,TRBD2,TRBJ2-7,TGCGCCAGCAGCCAATCTAGCGGGAGTTACGAGCAGTACTTC,CASSQSSGSYEQYF
TRBV5-1,NA,15,NA,TRBJ2-1,TGCGCCAGCAGCTCTCTCCCGGGAATAGTCAATGAGCAGTTCTTC,CASSSLPGIVNEQFF
TRBV4-1,NA,16,NA,TRBJ1-3,TGCGCCAGCACCTTAAACGGAGGGACCCCCGGAAACACCATATATTTT,CASTLNGGTPGNTIYF